The clone carrying this T cell receptor beta chain was picked up a small number of times. TCRdb's copy holds only in-frame clones and misses some; the assay was immunoSEQ multiplex PCR. The sample records 430,000 or so clones, approximately 90% being singletons. In terms of age and location, participants ranged from roughly 18 to 100 years and lived in approximately 26 US areas. This record belongs to a study of blood T cell repertoires in COVID-19. V dropped 4 bases and J dropped 6 bases, with 11 bases sitting between them. The CDR3 totals 13 residues. Per germline, CDR1 SGHNT and CDR2 YYREEE (reference sequence).

This clonotype was sampled from a middle-aged woman who had recovered from COVID-19. The chain is built from TRBV5-4 and TRBJ1-3; tentatively, D is TRBD1 (6 bases). The sequencing sample was made of PBMCs or T cells enriched from blood (not recorded which). In DNA, the CDR3 is TGTGCCAGCAGCGGCGACAGGCAAAACACCATATATTTT. Amino acids: CASSGDRQNTIYF. Variable domain in full (rest from reference TRBV5-4 and TRBJ1-3): ETGVTQSPTHLIKTRGQQVTLRCSSQSGHNTVSWYQQALGQGPQFIFQYYREEENGRGNFPPRFSGLQFPNYSSELNVNALELDDSALYLCASSGDRQNTIYFGEGSWLTVV.